This T cell receptor beta chain was sequenced for a study of CD8 T cells in ankylosing spondylitis. Broader study findings: The clones that were linked to disease were reported to be significantly enriched in matched synovial fluid samples from ankylosing spondylitis patients. Seven to nine highly homologous variants made up a TCR beta motif, and this motif appeared characteristic of ankylosing spondylitis blood.

A note on this clonotype: As yet, its antigen is unknown.

TCRdb itself ran the 5' RACE reads through MiXCR, one entry per CDR3 protein. The top ten clones hold approximately 6.2% of a sample with over 450,000 distinct CDR3 sequences, 9.5% to 15% of them seen once. Sequenced sample: blood, either unsorted or a sorted T cell fraction (not recorded which). The clonotype was recovered from a male donor with ankylosing spondylitis.

The CDR3 DNA is TGTGCCAGCAGCCACCGCACAGATACGCAGTATTTT. This translates into CASSHRTDTQYF. The V call is TRBV3-1, the J call TRBJ2-3, with D hard to call. The CDR3 consists of 12 residues. The germline V gene has CDR1 LGHDT and CDR2 YNNKEL (reference sequence). V was cut by 3 bases and J by 1 base, with 2 bases left in between.